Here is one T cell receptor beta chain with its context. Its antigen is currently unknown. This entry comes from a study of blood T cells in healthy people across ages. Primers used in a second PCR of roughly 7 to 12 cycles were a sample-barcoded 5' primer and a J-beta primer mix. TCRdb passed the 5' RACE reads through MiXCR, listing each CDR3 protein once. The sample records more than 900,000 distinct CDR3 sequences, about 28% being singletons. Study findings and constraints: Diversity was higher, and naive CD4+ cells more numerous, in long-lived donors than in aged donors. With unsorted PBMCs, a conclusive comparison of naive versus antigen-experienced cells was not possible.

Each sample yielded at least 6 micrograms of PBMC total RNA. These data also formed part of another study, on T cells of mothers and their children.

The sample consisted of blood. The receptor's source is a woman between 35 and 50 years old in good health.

This CDR3 reads CSALALLAGGRETQYF. The CDR3, as DNA: TGCAGTGCTCTCGCCCTACTAGCGGGGGGTCGAGAGACCCAGTACTTC. The chain has TRBV20-1 and TRBJ2-5, with TRBD2 identical over 12 bases. The CDR3 is 16 amino acids. In germline, CDR1 is DFQATT, CDR2 SNEGSKA (reference sequence). The junction had 11 bases not matched to a gene; V was cut back by 5 bases and J by 4 bases.